A selection of T cell receptor beta chains follows, all from one sample in a study of T-cell reconstitution after alpha-beta-depleted transplantation in children. TCRdb re-derived calls from the PCR reads in MiXCR, one entry per CDR3 protein. The profile shows some 500,000 distinct CDR3 sequences, approximately 16% of them singletons. The sample here was PBMCs from the stem cell graft donor, taken from the stem cell graft. The receptors shown here come from a human donor who donated a stem cell graft to a child with acute lymphoblastic leukemia. The CDR3 runs from the conserved cysteine through the conserved F or W. The D gene is left open where the match is weak. The size entry is marked missing in some rows and otherwise reads once, few, many or a size class.

size,J,D,V,CDR3,DNA
.,TRBJ2-1,TRBD2,TRBV19,CASRTSGGNNEQFF,TGTGCCAGTAGGACTAGCGGGGGCAACAATGAGCAGTTCTTC
.,TRBJ2-7,TRBD2,TRBV7-9,CASSLPTSGSRVEQYF,TGTGCCAGCAGCTTGCCCACTAGCGGGAGTCGGGTCGAGCAGTACTTC
.,TRBJ2-2,.,TRBV20-1,CSSQIDGELFF,TGCAGTTCCCAGATTGACGGGGAGCTGTTTTTT
.,TRBJ1-1,.,TRBV20-1,CSPPYENTEAFF,TGCAGTCCCCCTTATGAGAACACTGAAGCTTTCTTT
many,TRBJ2-3,TRBD1,TRBV5-1,CASSTGQGTDTQYF,TGCGCCAGCAGTACGGGACAGGGGACAGATACGCAGTATTTT
.,TRBJ2-2,.,TRBV29-1,CSVTDSGELFF,TGCAGCGTTACAGACTCCGGGGAGCTGTTTTTT
many,TRBJ2-7,.,TRBV5-1,CASSQGGEDEQYF,TGCGCCAGCAGCCAGGGGGGAGAGGACGAGCAGTACTTC
few,TRBJ2-7,.,TRBV30,CAWSLRENYEQYF,TGTGCCTGGAGTTTGCGGGAAAACTACGAGCAGTACTTC
.,TRBJ2-1,TRBD2,TRBV10-2,CASSAGLAGGPSYNEQFF,TGCGCCAGCAGTGCTGGACTAGCGGGAGGGCCCTCCTACAATGAGCAGTTCTTC
few,TRBJ1-3,.,TRBV20-1,CSAGPGNTIYF,TGCAGTGCAGGGCCTGGAAACACCATATATTTT
few,TRBJ1-2,.,TRBV29-1,CSSYGYTF,TGCAGCTCCTATGGCTACACCTTC